The clone carrying this T cell receptor (beta chain) was recorded many times. The data originate from a study of T cell repertoires in cytomegalovirus infection. Study background: Matching HLA type, along with CMV infection, was indicated by public TCR beta signatures.

TCRdb re-called the reads with MiXCR, one entry per CDR3 protein. The sample records about 150,000 distinct CDR3 sequences, about a quarter being singletons. The CDR3 length is 15 residues. Trimming left V 5 bases short and J 1 base short, with 15 bases between. Germline V gene sequence: CDR1 MNHEY, CDR2 SVGAGI. The source of this sequence is a human donor in good health (CMV status not recorded). Some clones in this sample may be carry-over from other donors' samples. Sequenced material: PBMCs. The V and J genes are TRBV6-5 and TRBJ2-7; D gene unclear. The CDR3 sequence: CASSLSDSSSYEQYF. DNA of the CDR3: TGTGCCAGCAGTCTCTCCGACTCGTCATCCTACGAGCAGTACTTC.